These 3 T cell receptor beta chains were all obtained from the same sample, sequenced in a study of beta chain features in type 1 diabetes. TCRB transcripts that were expressed got sequenced, as all of the isolated RNA had been reverse transcribed. Clones were sequenced by immunoSEQ multiplex PCR, and TCRdb holds only the in-frame ones, with some missing. The sample comprises 90,000 to 110,000 clones, roughly 43% of which are singletons, and about 0.063% rests with the top ten. The sequenced material came from stem cell memory CD4+ T cells from blood. The receptors were gathered from a woman under 30 in good health.

This clone was seen a few times. The rearrangement joins TRBV28 to TRBJ2-7, with TRBD1 as a possible D gene (6 bases). Germline values: CDR1 MDHEN, CDR2 SYDVKM. The CDR3 has 16 amino acids. Trimming stripped 8 bases from V and 0 bases from J, with 20 bases between. The CDR3 protein is CASLPLGAPSSYEQYF. The CDR3, as DNA: TGTGCCAGCCTCCCCCTGGGGGCCCCCAGCTCCTACGAGCAGTACTTC. Looking up the rest from reference TRBV28 and TRBJ2-7 gives the full variable domain: DVKVTQSSRYLVKRTGEKVFLECVQDMDHENMFWYRQDPGLGLRLIYFSYDVKMKEKGDIPEGYSVSREKKERFSLILESASTNQTSMYLCASLPLGAPSSYEQYFGPGTRLTVT.

There are a few counts of this clone. This chain's CDR3 is CASRKPPGGQETQYF. Written as DNA, the CDR3 is TGTGCCAGCCGCAAACCCCCCGGGGGCCAAGAGACCCAGTACTTC. The chain is built from TRBV7-2 and TRBJ2-5; tentatively, D is TRBD2 (6 bases). Germline V gives CDR1 SGHTA, CDR2 FQGNSA. The V gene lost 8 bases and the J gene lost 1 base, with 17 bases spanning the gap. The length of the CDR3 is 15 residues.

The V gene is TRBV6-1, the J gene TRBJ1-2, with 7 nucleotides matching TRBD1. This CDR3 has 16 residues. CDR1 is MNHNS and CDR2 is SASEGT in the germline V gene. V gave up 4 bases and J gave up 0 bases; unmatched junction bases: 8. The CDR3 is CASSAPTGRANYGYTF. The CDR3 DNA sequence: TGTGCCAGCAGTGCCCCGACAGGGCGGGCTAACTATGGCTACACCTTC.